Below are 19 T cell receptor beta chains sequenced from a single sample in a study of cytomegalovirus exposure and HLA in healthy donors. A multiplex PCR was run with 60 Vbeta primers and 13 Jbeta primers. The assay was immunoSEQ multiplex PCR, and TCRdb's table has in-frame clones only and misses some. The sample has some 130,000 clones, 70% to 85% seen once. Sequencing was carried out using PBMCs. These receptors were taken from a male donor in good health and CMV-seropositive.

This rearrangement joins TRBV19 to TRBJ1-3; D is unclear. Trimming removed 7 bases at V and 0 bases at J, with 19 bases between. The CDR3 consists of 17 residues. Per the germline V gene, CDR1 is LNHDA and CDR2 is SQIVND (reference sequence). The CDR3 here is CASTPGRGKSSGNTIYF. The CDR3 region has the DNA TGTGCCAGTACCCCGGGTAGAGGGAAGAGCTCTGGAAACACCATATATTTT.

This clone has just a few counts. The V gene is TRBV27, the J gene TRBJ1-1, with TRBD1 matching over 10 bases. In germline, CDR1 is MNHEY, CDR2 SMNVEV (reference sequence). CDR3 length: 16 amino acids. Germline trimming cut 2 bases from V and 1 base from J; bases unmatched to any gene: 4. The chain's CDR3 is CASSLMTGGSNTEAFF. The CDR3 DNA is TGTGCCAGCAGTTTAATGACAGGGGGCTCGAACACTGAAGCTTTCTTT.

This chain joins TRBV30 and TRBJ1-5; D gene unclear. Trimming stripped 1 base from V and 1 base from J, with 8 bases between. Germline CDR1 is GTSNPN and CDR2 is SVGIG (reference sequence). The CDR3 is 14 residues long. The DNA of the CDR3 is TGTGCCTGGAGTGATGGGCCGAGCAATCAGCCCCAGCATTTT. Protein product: CAWSDGPSNQPQHF.

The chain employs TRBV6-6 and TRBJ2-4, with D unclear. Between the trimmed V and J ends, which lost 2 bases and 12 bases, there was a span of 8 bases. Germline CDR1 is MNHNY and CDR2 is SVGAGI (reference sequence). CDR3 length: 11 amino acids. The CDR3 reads CASSYAEDQYF. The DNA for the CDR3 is TGTGCCAGCAGTTACGCAGAGGATCAGTACTTC.

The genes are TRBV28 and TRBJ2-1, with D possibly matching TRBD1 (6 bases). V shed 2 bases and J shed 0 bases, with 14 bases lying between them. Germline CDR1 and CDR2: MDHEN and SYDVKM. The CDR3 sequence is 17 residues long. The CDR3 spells CASSLNWGLSSYNEQFF. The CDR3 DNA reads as TGTGCCAGCAGTTTAAATTGGGGGCTGAGCTCCTACAATGAGCAGTTCTTC. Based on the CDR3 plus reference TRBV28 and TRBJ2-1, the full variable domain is DVKVTQSSRYLVKRTGEKVFLECVQDMDHENMFWYRQDPGLGLRLIYFSYDVKMKEKGDIPEGYSVSREKKERFSLILESASTNQTSMYLCASSLNWGLSSYNEQFFGPGTRLTVL.

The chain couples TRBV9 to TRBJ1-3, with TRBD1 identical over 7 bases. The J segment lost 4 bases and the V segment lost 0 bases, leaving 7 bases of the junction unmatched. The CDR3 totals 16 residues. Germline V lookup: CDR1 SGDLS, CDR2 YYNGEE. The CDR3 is CASSVDSRGIGNTIYF. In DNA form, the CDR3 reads TGTGCCAGCAGCGTAGATAGCAGGGGGATCGGAAACACCATATATTTT. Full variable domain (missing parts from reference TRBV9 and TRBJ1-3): DSGVTQTPKHLITATGQRVTLRCSPRSGDLSVYWYQQSLDQGLQFLIQYYNGEERAKGNILERFSAQQFPDLHSELNLSSLELGDSALYFCASSVDSRGIGNTIYFGEGSWLTVV.

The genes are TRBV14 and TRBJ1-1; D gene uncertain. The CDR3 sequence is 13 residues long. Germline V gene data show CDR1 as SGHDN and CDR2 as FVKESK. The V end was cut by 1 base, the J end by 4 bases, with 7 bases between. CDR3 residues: CASSQGPGTEAFF. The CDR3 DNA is TGTGCCAGCAGCCAAGGCCCAGGCACTGAAGCTTTCTTT.

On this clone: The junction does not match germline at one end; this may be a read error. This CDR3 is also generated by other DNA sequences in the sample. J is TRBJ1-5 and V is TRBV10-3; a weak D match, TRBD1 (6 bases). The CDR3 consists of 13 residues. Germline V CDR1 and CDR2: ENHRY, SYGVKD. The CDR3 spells CAISRDNLPPQHF. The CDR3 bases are TGCGCCATCAGTAGGGACAACCTCCCGCCCCAGCATTTT.

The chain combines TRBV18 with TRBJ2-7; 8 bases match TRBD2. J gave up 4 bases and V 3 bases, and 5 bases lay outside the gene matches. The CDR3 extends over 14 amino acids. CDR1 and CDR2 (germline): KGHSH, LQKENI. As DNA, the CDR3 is TGTGCCAGCTCACCGAGCGGGAGTCCGTACGAGCAGTACTTC. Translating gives CASSPSGSPYEQYF.

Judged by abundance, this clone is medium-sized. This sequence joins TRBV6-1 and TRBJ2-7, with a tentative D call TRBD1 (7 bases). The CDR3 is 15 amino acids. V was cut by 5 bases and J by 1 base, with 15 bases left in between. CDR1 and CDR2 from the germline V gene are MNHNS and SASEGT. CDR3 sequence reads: CASSLEEGASYEQYF. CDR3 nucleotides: TGTGCCAGCAGTCTTGAGGAGGGGGCTTCCTACGAGCAGTACTTC.

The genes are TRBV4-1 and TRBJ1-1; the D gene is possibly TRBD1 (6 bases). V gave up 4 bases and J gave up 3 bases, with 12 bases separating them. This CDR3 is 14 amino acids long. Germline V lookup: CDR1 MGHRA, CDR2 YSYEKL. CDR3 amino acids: CASSPDGQHTEAFF. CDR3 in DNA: TGCGCCAGCAGCCCTGACGGACAGCACACTGAAGCTTTCTTT.

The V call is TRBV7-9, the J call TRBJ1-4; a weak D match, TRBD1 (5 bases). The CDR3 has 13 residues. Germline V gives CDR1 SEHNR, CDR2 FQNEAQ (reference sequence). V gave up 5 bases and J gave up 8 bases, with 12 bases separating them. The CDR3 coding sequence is TGTGCCAGCAGCCCCCGGCAGGGCGAAAAACTGTTTTTT. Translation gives CASSPRQGEKLFF.

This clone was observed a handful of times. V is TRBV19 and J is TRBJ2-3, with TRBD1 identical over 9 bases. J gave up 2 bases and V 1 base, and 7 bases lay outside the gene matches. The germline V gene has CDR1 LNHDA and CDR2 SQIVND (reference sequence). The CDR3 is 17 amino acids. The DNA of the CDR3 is TGTGCCAGTAGTATAGCCCCACAGGGGGCCGACACAGATACGCAGTATTTT. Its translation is CASSIAPQGADTDTQYF.

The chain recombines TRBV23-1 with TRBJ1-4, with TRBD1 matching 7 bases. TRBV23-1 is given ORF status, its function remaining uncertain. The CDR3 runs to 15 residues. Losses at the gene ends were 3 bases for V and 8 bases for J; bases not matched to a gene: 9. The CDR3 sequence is CASSHKQGLGEKLFF. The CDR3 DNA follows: TGCGCCAGCAGTCATAAACAGGGGTTAGGGGAAAAACTGTTTTTT.

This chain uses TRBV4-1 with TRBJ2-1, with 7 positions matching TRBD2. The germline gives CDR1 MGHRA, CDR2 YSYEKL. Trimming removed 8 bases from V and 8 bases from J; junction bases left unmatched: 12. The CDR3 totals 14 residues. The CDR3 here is CASRRVGEGHEQFF. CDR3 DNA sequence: TGCGCCAGCCGGAGGGTGGGGGAGGGCCATGAGCAGTTCTTC.

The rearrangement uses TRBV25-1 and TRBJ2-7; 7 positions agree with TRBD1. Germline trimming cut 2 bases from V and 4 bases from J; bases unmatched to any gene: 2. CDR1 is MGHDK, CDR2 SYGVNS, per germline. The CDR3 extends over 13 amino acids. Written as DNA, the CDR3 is TGTGCCAGCAGTGAAACAGGGGTGTACGAGCAGTACTTC. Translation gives CASSETGVYEQYF.

The CDR3 reads CASSQVWRSGNTIYF. As DNA, the CDR3 is TGTGCCAGCAGCCAGGTCTGGCGTTCTGGAAACACCATATATTTT. This rearrangement joins TRBV6-6 to TRBJ1-3, with D hard to call. CDR1 and CDR2 (germline): MNHNY, SVGAGI (reference sequence). The CDR3 covers 15 residues. V lost 6 bases, J lost 1 base, and 13 bases lay in between.

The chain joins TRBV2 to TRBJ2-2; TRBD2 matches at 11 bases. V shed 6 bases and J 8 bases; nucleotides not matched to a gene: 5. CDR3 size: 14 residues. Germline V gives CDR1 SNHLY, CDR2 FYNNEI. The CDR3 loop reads CASRVTSGRGELFF. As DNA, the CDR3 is TGTGCCAGCAGAGTAACTAGCGGGAGAGGGGAGCTGTTTTTT.

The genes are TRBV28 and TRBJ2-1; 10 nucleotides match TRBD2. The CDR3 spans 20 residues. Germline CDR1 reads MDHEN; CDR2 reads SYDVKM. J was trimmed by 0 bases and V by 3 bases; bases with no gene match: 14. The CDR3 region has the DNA TGTGCCAGCAGTTTGCATCCGGGACTAGCGCGTTCCAGCTCCTACAATGAGCAGTTCTTC. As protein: CASSLHPGLARSSSYNEQFF.